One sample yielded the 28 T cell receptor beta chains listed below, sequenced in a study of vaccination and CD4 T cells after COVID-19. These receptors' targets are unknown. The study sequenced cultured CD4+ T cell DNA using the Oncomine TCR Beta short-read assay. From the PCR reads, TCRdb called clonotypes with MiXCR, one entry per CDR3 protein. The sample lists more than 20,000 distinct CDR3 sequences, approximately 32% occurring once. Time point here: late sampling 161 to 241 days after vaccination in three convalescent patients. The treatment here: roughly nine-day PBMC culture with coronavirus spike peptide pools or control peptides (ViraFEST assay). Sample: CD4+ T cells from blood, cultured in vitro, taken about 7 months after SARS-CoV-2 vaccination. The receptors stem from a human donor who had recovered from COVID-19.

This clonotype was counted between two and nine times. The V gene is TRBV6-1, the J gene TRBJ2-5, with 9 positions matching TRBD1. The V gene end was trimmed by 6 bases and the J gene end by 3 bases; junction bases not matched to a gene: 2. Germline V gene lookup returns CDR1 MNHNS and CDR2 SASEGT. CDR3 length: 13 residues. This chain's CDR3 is CASSWTGEETQYF. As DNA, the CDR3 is TGTGCCAGCAGCTGGACAGGGGAAGAGACCCAGTACTTC.

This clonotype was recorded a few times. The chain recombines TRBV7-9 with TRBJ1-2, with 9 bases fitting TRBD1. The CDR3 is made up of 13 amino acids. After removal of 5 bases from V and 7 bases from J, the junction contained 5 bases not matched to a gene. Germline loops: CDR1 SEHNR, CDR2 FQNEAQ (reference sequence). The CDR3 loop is CASSLGQGFGYTF. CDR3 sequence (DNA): TGTGCCAGCAGCCTTGGACAGGGGTTTGGCTACACCTTC.

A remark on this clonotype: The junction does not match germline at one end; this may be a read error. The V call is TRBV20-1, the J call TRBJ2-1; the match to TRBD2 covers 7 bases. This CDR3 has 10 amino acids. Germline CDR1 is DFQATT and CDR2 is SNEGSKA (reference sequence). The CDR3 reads CSATGTNANF. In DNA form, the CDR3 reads TGCAGTGCCACCGGGACTAACGCTAACTTC.

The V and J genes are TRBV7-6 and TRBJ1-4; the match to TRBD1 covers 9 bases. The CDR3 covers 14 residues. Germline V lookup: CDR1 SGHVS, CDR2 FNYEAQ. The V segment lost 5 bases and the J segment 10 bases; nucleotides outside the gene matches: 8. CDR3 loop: CASSLDRGVGKLFF. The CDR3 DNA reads TGTGCCAGCAGCCTAGACAGGGGGGTCGGAAAACTGTTTTTT.

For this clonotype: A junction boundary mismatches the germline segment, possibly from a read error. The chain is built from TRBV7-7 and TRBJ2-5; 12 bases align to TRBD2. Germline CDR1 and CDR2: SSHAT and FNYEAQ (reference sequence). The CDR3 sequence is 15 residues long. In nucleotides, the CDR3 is TGTGCTAGCAGCTTTCCTACTAGCGGGAGGGAGACCCAGTACTTC. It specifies CASSFPTSGRETQYF.

The CDR3: CASSANNPRSGGASEQFF. In nucleotides, the CDR3 is TGTGCCAGCAGCGCGAACAACCCGAGGAGCGGGGGGGCCTCTGAGCAGTTCTTC. The V and J genes are TRBV7-3 and TRBJ2-1; 10 positions match TRBD2. Germline V gene data show CDR1 as SGHTA and CDR2 as FQGTGA. Unmatched junction bases numbered 19, after V lost 5 bases and J lost 9 bases. The CDR3 length is 18 residues.

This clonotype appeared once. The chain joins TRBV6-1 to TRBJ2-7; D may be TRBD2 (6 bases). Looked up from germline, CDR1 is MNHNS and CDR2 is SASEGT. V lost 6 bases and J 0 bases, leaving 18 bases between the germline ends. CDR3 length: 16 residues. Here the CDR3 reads CASSEKPGLDSYEQYF. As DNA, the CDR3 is TGTGCCAGCAGCGAAAAACCGGGACTCGACTCCTACGAGCAGTACTTC.

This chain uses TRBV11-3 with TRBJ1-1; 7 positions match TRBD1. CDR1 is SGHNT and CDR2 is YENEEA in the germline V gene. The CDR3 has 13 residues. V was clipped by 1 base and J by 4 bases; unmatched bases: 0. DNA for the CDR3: TGTGCCAGCAGCTTAGGGGACAGCACTGAAGCTTTCTTT. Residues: CASSLGDSTEAFF.

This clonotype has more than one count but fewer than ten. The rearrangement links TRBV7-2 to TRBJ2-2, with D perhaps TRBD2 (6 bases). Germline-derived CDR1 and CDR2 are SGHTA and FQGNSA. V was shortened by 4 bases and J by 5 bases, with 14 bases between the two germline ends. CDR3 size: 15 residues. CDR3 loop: CASSSGRSRTGELFF. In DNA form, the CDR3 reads TGTGCCAGCAGCTCAGGGAGGTCGAGGACCGGGGAGCTGTTTTTT.

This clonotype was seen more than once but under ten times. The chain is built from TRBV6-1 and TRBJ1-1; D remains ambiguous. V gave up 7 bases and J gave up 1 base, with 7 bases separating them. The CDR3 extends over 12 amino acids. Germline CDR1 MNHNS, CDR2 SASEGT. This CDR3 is CASKRPNTEAFF. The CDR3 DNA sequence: TGTGCCAGCAAGAGACCGAACACTGAAGCTTTCTTT.

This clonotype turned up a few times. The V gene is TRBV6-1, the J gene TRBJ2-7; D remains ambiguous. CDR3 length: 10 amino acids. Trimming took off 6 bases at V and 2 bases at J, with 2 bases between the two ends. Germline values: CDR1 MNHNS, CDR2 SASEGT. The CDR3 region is CASRAYEQYF. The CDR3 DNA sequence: TGTGCCAGCAGGGCCTACGAGCAGTACTTC.

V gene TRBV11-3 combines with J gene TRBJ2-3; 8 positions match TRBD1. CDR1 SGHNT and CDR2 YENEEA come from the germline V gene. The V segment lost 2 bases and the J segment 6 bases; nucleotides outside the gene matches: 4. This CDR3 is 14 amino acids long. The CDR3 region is CASSLWQGADTQYF. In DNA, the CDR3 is TGTGCCAGCAGCTTATGGCAGGGGGCTGATACGCAGTATTTT.

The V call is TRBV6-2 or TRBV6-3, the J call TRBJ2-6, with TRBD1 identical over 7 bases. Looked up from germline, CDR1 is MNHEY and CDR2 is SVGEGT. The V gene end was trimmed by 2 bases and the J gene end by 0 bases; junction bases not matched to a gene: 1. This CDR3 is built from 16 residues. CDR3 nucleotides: TGTGCCAGCAGTTACCGGGACAGCTCTGGGGCCAACGTCCTGACTTTC. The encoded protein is CASSYRDSSGANVLTF.

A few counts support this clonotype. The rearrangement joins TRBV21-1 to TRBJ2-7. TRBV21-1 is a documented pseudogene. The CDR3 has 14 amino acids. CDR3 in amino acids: CASSSHWDGDEQYF. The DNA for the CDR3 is TGTGCCAGCAGCTCCCACTGGGATGGTGACGAGCAGTACTTC.

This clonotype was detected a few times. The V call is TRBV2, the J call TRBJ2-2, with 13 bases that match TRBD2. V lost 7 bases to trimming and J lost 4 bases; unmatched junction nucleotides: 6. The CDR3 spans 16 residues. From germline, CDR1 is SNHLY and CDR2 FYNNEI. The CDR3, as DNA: TGTGCCAGCAAGACTAGCGGGGGGCCGGGCACCGGGGAGCTGTTTTTT. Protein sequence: CASKTSGGPGTGELFF.

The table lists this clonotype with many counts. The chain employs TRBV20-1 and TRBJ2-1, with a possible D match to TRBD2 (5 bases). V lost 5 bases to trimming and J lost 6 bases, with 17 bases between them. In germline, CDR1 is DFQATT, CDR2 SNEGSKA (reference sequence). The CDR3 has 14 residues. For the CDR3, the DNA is TGCAGTGCTTCCCGGCCGGGGAGCGCCAATGAGCAGTTCTTC. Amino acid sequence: CSASRPGSANEQFF.

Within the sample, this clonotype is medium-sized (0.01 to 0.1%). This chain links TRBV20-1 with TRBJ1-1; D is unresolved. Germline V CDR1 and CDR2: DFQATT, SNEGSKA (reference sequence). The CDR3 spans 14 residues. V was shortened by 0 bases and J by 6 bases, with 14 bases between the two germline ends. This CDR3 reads CSARDQRSGPEAFF. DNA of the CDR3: TGCAGTGCTAGAGATCAAAGGTCTGGCCCTGAAGCTTTCTTT.

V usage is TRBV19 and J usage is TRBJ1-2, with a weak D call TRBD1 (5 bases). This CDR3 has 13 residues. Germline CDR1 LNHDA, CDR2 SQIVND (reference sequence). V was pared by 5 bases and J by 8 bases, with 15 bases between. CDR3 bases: TGTGCCAGTAGTTTAGGGACGTACGGGGGCTACACCTTC. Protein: CASSLGTYGGYTF.

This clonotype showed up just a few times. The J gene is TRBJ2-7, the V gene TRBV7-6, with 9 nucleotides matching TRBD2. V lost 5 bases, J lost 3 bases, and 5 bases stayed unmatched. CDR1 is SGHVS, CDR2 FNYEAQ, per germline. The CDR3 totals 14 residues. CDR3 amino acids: CASSAGLAFYEQYF. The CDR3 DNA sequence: TGTGCCAGCAGCGCGGGACTAGCTTTCTACGAGCAGTACTTC. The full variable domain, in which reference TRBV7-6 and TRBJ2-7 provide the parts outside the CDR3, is GAGVSQSPRYKVTKRGQDVALRCDPISGHVSLYWYRQALGQGPEFLTYFNYEAQQDKSGLPNDRFSAERPEGSISTLTIQRTEQRDSAMYRCASSAGLAFYEQYFGPGTRLTVT.

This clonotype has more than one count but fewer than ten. CDR3 nucleotide sequence: TGTGCCAGCAGTTTGGGTAGCGGCATTCCGGGGGAGCAGTACTTC. It is translated as CASSLGSGIPGEQYF. The gene calls are TRBV6-5 and TRBJ2-7; maybe TRBD2 (6 bases). Trimming removed 4 bases at V and 7 bases at J, with 20 bases between. CDR1 and CDR2 from the germline V gene are MNHEY and SVGAGI. This CDR3 is 15 amino acids long.

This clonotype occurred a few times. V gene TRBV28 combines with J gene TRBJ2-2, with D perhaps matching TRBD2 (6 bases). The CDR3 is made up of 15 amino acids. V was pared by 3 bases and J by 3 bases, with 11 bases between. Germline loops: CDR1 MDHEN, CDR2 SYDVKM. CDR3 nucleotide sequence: TGTGCCAGCAGTTTGGGGGAGGTGGACACCGGGGAGCTGTTTTTT. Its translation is CASSLGEVDTGELFF.

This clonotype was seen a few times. The CDR3 here is CASSLSGTVYNSPLHF. The CDR3 DNA follows: TGTGCCAGCAGTTTATCCGGGACAGTCTATAATTCACCCCTCCACTTT. The V and J genes are TRBV27 and TRBJ1-6; 7 nucleotides match TRBD1. The CDR3 contains 16 residues. J gave up 3 bases and V 0 bases, and 2 bases lay outside the gene matches. From germline, CDR1 is MNHEY and CDR2 SMNVEV (reference sequence).

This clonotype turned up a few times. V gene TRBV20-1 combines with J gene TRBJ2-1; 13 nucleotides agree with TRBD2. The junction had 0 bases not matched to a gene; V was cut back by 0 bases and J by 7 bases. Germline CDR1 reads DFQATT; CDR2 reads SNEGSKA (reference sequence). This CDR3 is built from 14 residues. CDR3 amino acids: CSARETSGRNEQFF. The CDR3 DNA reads TGCAGTGCTAGAGAGACTAGCGGGAGGAATGAGCAGTTCTTC.

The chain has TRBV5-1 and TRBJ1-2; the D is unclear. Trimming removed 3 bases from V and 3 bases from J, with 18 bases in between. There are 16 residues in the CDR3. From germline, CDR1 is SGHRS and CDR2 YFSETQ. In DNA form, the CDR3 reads TGCGCCAGCAGCTCTACCGCCCCCGCATGGGACTATGGCTACACCTTC. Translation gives CASSSTAPAWDYGYTF. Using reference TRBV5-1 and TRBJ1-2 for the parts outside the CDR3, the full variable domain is KAGVTQTPRYLIKTRGQQVTLSCSPISGHRSVSWYQQTPGQGLQFLFEYFSETQRNKGNFPGRFSGRQFSNSRSEMNVSTLELGDSALYLCASSSTAPAWDYGYTFGSGTRLTVV.

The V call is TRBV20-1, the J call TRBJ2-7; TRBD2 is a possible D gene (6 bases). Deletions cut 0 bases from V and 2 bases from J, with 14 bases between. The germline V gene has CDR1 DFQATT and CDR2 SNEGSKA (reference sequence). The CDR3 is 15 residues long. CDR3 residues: CSARDPRAGTYEQYF. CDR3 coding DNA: TGCAGTGCTAGAGACCCCCGGGCGGGGACCTACGAGCAGTACTTC.

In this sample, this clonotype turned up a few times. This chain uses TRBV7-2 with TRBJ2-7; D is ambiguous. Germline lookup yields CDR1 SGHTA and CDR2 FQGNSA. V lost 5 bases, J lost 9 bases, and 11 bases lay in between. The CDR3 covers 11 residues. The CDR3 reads CASSPYEGQYF. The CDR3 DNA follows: TGTGCCAGCAGCCCTTACGAAGGGCAGTACTTC.

The CDR3 bases are TGTGCCAGCTCACAACAGGGCGTTTATGGCTACACCTTC. It yields the protein CASSQQGVYGYTF. This chain joins TRBV18 and TRBJ1-2; D is perhaps TRBD1 (6 bases). Germline lookup yields CDR1 KGHSH and CDR2 LQKENI. The germline V and J ends were trimmed by 4 bases and 5 bases, with 11 bases remaining between them. The CDR3 runs to 13 residues.

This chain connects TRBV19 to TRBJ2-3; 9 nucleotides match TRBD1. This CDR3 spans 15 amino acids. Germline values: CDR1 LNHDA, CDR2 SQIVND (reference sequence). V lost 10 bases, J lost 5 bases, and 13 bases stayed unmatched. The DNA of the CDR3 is TGTGCCACGTGGACCACAGGGGGCTCAGGAGATACGCAGTATTTT. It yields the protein CATWTTGGSGDTQYF.